The text below deals with one TCR beta chain. This sample was taken from a study of T cell changes during pregnancy in multiple sclerosis. The germline gives CDR1 LNHDA, CDR2 SQIVND (reference sequence). Trimming at V came to 3 bases and at J to 8 bases, leaving 12 bases not matched to a gene. The CDR3 consists of 15 residues. Assay: immunoSEQ multiplex PCR; the TCRdb copy retains only in-frame clones and omits some. Counted here are 15,000 to 17,000 clones, around 83% occurring once; the ten biggest clones make up approximately 18%. This receptor was taken from a female donor in good health, enrolled as a control in a pregnancy study. V is TRBV19 and J is TRBJ1-2, with TRBD1 matching 7 bases. Sequenced material: CD8+ T cells from peripheral blood mononuclear cells, taken after pregnancy. CDR3 amino acids: CASSISLNRDRGYTF. The CDR3 DNA reads TGTGCCAGTAGTATTTCGCTGAACCGGGACAGAGGCTACACCTTC. The full variable domain, with the rest looked up from reference TRBV19 and TRBJ1-2, is DGGITQSPKYLFRKEGQNVTLSCEQNLNHDAMYWYRQDPGQGLRLIYYSQIVNDFQKGDIAEGYSVSREKKESFPLTVTSAQKNPTAFYLCASSISLNRDRGYTFGSGTRLTVV.